The source of this TCR beta chain is a study of blood T cell repertoires in COVID-19. Study overall: Collection of acute and convalescent COVID-19 samples took place in the United States, Italy and Spain.

V was pared by 3 bases and J by 8 bases, with 4 bases between. This CDR3 spans 10 amino acids. Germline V gene lookup returns CDR1 MNHNS and CDR2 SASEGT. The assay was immunoSEQ multiplex PCR, and TCRdb's table has in-frame clones only and misses some. Among more than 85,000 clones listed, approximately 80% were seen once. The rearrangement joins TRBV6-1 to TRBJ1-2; D call uncertain. Sequencing was performed on peripheral blood. This sequence originates from a man in his 60s with acute or convalescent COVID-19. The CDR3 region has the DNA TGTGCCAGCAGTGAGAGAGGCTACACCTTC. As protein: CASSERGYTF.